The TCR beta chain under discussion was sequenced for a study of cytomegalovirus exposure and HLA in healthy donors. Regarding the study as a whole: Data from an earlier analysis indicated that most TCR beta V segments were productive either about 90% or about 30% of the time. Later analysis identified about 18,000 TCR beta sequences associated with HLA alleles, using a false discovery rate threshold of 0.05.

Both 60 Vbeta primers and 13 Jbeta primers went into the PCR. This table comes from immunoSEQ multiplex PCR, and its TCRdb copy is limited to in-frame clones, with some not included. The sample has under 150,000 clones; around 81% are singletons. Comments on this clone: No antigen is known for it.

With V trimmed by 4 bases and J by 6 bases, 5 bases remained unmatched. Germline assignment: CDR1 MGHRA and CDR2 YSYEKL. The CDR3 totals 15 residues. Input material: PBMCs. The chain links TRBV4-1 to TRBJ2-3, with TRBD2 identical over 12 bases. The receptor comes from a woman aged 50 to 65 in good health and CMV-seronegative. The CDR3 spells CASSLGLAGSDTQYF. CDR3 DNA: TGCGCCAGCAGCCTTGGACTAGCGGGATCGGATACGCAGTATTTT.